This is a list of T cell receptor beta chains from one sample in a study of blood T cell repertoires in COVID-19. Sequencing was performed with immunoSEQ multiplex PCR; in TCRdb, only in-frame clones are kept and a portion is missing. The sample lists approximately 270,000 clones, 70% to 90% seen once, with over 1.5% in the top ten. The source material was PBMCs or T cells enriched from blood (not recorded which). The origin of the receptors is a man aged 35-49 years who had recovered from COVID-19. Both conserved end residues are part of each CDR3. D genes are given only for firm matches. Clone size appears in some rows only: once, few, many, or a class for an expanded clone.

-	-	TRBV12-1	TRBJ1-5	TGTGCCAGCAGCTACCCGCAGGTCAAGAGCAATCAGCCCCAGCATTTT	CASSYPQVKSNQPQHF
-	once	TRBV7-2	TRBJ2-3	TGTGCCAGCAGCCTAGTTCCTTCTAGCACAGATACGCAGTATTTT	CASSLVPSSTDTQYF
TRBD2	-	TRBV10-3	TRBJ2-7	TGTGCCATCAGTGTTTCCGGGACTAGCGGGAGGGCCGTATCCGAGCAGTACTTC	CAISVSGTSGRAVSEQYF
TRBD1	-	TRBV28	TRBJ1-2	TGTGCCAGCAGTTTTGCAGGACAGGGTCAAGGCTACACCTTC	CASSFAGQGQGYTF
-	-	TRBV7-9	TRBJ2-7	TGTGCCAGCAGCTTGGAGGGACGGGAGCAGTACTTC	CASSLEGREQYF
TRBD2	-	TRBV29-1	TRBJ2-5	TGCAGCGTTGTAGCGGGAGGAGGTGGGGAGACCCAGTACTTC	CSVVAGGGGETQYF
-	few	TRBV21-1	TRBJ2-1	TGTGCCAGCAGCGGGGCTAGCGATGAGCAGTTCTTC	CASSGASDEQFF
-	-	TRBV29-1	TRBJ1-2	TGCAGCGCTGATCCTCGGGGAGCTAACTATGGCTACACCTTC	CSADPRGANYGYTF
-	-	TRBV28	TRBJ2-7	TGTGCCAGCAGTCTCGGGACTGGGAGTTCCTACGAGCAGTACTTC	CASSLGTGSSYEQYF
TRBD1	many	TRBV7-3	TRBJ1-1	TGTGCCAGCAGCTCTGGACAGGGAAAGGGGCACACTGAAGCTTTCTTT	CASSSGQGKGHTEAFF
-	-	TRBV5-4	TRBJ1-2	TGTGCCAGCAGCTTGCCAGATTCTTCCTATGGCTACACCTTC	CASSLPDSSYGYTF
-	-	TRBV5-1	TRBJ2-7	TGCGCCAGCAGCTTGGAGGCCAGGGTGGAGTACGAGCAGTACTTC	CASSLEARVEYEQYF
TRBD2	-	TRBV28	TRBJ2-7	TGTGCCAGCAGTTCCGGACTAGCGGGAGGGCGGGGATACTTC	CASSSGLAGGRGYF
TRBD1	-	TRBV18	TRBJ1-5	TGTGCCAGCTCGGGACAGGGGAGCAATCAGCCCCAGCATTTT	CASSGQGSNQPQHF
-	-	TRBV27	TRBJ1-2	TGTGCCAGCAGTGGAGGAGGTGGTGGCTACACCTTC	CASSGGGGGYTF
-	-	TRBV19	TRBJ1-3	TGTGCCAGTAGGCTACAGGACCCACCTCGGAACACCATATATTTT	CASRLQDPPRNTIYF
-	-	TRBV11-2	TRBJ2-5	TGTGCCAGCAGCTTGGAGGGGTCCCAAGAGACCCAGTACTTC	CASSLEGSQETQYF
-	-	TRBV29-1	TRBJ2-6	TGCAGCGTTGAGAGTACGGTGTATGGGGCCAACGTCCTGACTTTC	CSVESTVYGANVLTF
-	-	TRBV19	TRBJ1-5	TGTGCCAGTAGTAATACCGGGTCCCTAGCCAAGCCCCAGCATTTT	CASSNTGSLAKPQHF
-	once	TRBV28	TRBJ2-1	TGTGCCAGCAGTTTATCGGCGCCAGGTACCAATGAGCAGTTCTTC	CASSLSAPGTNEQFF
TRBD1	-	TRBV24-1	TRBJ1-3	TGTGCCACGACAGGGGCGATAAAATTAACTGGAAACACCATATATTTT	CATTGAIKLTGNTIYF
-	-	TRBV9	TRBJ2-6	TGTGCCAGCAGCGTAGGCACTACTGGGGCCAACGTCCTGACTTTC	CASSVGTTGANVLTF
-	-	TRBV6-5	TRBJ2-7	TGTGCCACCACCAGTGCAAGGACTATCTCCTACGAGCAGTACTTC	CATTSARTISYEQYF
-	-	TRBV21-1	TRBJ2-1	TGTGCCAGCAGCAGTCCGGGCGGGACTACCTACAATGAGCAGTTCTTC	CASSSPGGTTYNEQFF